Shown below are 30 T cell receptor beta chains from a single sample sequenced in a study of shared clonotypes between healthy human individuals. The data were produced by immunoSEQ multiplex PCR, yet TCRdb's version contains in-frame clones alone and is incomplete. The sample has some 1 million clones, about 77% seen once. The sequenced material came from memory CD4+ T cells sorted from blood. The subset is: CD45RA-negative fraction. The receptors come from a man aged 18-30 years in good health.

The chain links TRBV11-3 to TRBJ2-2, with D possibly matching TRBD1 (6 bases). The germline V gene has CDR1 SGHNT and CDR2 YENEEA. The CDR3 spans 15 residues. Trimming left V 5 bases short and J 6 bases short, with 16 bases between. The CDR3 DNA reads TGTGCCAGCAGCCCTGGGGGCAGGGGCGCCGGGGAGCTGTTTTTT. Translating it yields CASSPGGRGAGELFF. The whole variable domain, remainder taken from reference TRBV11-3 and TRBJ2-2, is EAGVVQSPRYKIIEKKQPVAFWCNPISGHNTLYWYLQNLGQGPELLIRYENEEAVDDSQLPKDRFSAERLKGVDSTLKIQPAELGDSAVYLCASSPGGRGAGELFFGEGSRLTVL.

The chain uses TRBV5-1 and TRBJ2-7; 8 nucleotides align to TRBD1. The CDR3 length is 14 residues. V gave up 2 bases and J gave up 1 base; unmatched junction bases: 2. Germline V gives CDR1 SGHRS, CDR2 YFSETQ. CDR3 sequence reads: CASSFTGGSYEQYF. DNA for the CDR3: TGCGCCAGCAGCTTTACAGGGGGTTCCTACGAGCAGTACTTC. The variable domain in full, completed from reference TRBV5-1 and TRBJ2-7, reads KAGVTQTPRYLIKTRGQQVTLSCSPISGHRSVSWYQQTPGQGLQFLFEYFSETQRNKGNFPGRFSGRQFSNSRSEMNVSTLELGDSALYLCASSFTGGSYEQYFGPGTRLTVT.

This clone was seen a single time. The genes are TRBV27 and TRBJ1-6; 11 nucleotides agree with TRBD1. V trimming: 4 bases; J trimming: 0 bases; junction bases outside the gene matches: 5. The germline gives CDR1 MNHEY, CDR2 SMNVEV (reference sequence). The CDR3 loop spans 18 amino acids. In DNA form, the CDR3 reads TGTGCCAGCAGTTCCGGGACAGGGGGAAGCTCCTATAATTCACCCCTCCACTTT. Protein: CASSSGTGGSSYNSPLHF.

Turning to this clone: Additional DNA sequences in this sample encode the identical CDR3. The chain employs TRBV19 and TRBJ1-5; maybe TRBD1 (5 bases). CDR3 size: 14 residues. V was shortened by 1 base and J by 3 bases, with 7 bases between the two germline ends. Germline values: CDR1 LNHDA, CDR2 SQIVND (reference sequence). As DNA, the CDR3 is TGTGCCAGTAGTATAGGACAGTTCAATCAGCCCCAGCATTTT. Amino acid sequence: CASSIGQFNQPQHF.

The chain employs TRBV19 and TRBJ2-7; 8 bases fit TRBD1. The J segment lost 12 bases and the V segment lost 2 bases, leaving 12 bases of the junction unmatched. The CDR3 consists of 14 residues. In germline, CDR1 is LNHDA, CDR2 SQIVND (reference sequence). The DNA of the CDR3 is TGTGCCAGTAGTATAACGGGGCAGGACAGGGAACGGTACTTC. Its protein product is CASSITGQDRERYF.

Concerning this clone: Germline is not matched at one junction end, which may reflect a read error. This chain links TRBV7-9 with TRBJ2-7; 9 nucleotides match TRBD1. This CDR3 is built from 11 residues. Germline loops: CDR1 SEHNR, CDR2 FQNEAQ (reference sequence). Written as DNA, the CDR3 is TGTGCCAGCAGCGCCGGGGACAGGGAGAGGTTC. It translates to CASSAGDRERF. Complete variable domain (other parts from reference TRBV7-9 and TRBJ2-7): DTGVSQNPRHKITKRGQNVTFRCDPISEHNRLYWYRQTLGQGPEFLTYFQNEAQLEKSRLLSDRFSAERPKGSFSTLEIQRTEQGDSAMYLCASSAGDRERFGPGTRLTVT.

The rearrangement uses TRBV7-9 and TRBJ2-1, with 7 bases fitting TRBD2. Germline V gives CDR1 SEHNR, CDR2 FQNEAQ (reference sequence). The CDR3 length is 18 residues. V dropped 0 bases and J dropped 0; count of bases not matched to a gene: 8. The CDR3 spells CASSLASLAESSYNEQFF. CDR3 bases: TGTGCCAGCAGCTTAGCGAGCCTAGCGGAAAGCTCCTACAATGAGCAGTTCTTC.

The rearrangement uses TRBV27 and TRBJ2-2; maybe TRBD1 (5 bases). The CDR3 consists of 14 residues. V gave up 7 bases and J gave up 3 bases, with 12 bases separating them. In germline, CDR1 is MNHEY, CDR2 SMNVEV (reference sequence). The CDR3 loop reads CASTKQGYTGELFF. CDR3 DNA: TGTGCCAGCACAAAGCAGGGATACACCGGGGAGCTGTTTTTT.

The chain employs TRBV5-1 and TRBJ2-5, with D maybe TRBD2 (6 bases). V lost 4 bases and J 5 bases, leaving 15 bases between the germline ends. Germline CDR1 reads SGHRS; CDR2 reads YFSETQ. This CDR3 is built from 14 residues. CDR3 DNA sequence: TGCGCCAGCAGCCCGCGGGGCGAGATGGAGACCCAGTACTTC. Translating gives CASSPRGEMETQYF.

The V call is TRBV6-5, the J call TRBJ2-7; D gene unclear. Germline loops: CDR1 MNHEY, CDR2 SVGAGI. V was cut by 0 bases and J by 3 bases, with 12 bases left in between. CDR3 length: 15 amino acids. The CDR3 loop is CASSYSERRHYEQYF. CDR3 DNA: TGTGCCAGCAGTTACTCGGAGCGTAGACACTACGAGCAGTACTTC.

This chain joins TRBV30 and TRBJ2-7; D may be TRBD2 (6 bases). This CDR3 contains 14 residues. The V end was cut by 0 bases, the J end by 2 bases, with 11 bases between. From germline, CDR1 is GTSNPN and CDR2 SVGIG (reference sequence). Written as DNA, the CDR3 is TGTGCCTGGAGTGTAAGGGGACTCACCTACGAGCAGTACTTC. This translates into CAWSVRGLTYEQYF.

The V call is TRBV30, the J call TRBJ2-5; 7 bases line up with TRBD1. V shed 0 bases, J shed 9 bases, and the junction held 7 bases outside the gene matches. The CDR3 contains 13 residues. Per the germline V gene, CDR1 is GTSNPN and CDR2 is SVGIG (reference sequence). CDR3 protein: CAWSVQGIKPQYF. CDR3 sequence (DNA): TGTGCCTGGAGTGTACAGGGGATTAAACCCCAGTACTTC.

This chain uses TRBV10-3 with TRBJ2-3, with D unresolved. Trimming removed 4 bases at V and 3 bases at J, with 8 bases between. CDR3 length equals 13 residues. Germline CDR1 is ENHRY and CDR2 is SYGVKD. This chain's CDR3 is CAISVVGTDTQYF. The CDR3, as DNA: TGTGCCATCAGTGTGGTGGGGACAGATACGCAGTATTTT.

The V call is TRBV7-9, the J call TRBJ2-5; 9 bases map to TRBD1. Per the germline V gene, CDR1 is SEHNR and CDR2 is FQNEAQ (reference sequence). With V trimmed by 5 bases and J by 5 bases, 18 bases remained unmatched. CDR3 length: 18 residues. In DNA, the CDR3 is TGTGCCAGCAGCCCCGGGACAGGGTTTATTGTTGCGAAGGAGACCCAGTACTTC. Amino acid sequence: CASSPGTGFIVAKETQYF.

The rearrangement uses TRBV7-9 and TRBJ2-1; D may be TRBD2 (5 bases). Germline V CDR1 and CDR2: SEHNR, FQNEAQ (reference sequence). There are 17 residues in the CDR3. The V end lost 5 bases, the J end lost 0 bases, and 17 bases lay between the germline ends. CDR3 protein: CASSPDGLLSSYNEQFF. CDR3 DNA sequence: TGTGCCAGCAGCCCAGACGGACTTCTCAGCTCCTACAATGAGCAGTTCTTC.

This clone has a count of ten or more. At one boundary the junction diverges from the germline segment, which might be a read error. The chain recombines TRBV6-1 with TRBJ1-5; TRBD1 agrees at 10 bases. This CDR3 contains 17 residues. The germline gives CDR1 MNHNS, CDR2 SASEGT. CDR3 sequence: CATSGGQGRMSNQPQHF. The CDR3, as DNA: TGTGCCACCAGTGGGGGACAGGGGCGTATGAGCAATCAGCCCCAGCATTTT.

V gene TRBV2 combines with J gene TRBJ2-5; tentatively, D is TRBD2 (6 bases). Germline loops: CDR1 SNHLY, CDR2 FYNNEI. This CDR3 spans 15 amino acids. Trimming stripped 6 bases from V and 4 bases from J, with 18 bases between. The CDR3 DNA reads TGTGCCAGCAGCGCCGACATAGCGGTCCGAGAGACCCAGTACTTC. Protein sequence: CASSADIAVRETQYF.

The CDR3 protein is CASSSRGKRGRSTDTQYF. As DNA, the CDR3 is TGTGCCAGCAGCTCAAGGGGGAAGCGGGGGCGAAGCACAGATACGCAGTATTTT. The chain joins TRBV7-9 to TRBJ2-3; the match to TRBD2 covers 8 bases. With 4 bases clipped from V and 0 bases from J, the junction kept 12 bases outside the gene matches. Germline CDR1 is SEHNR and CDR2 is FQNEAQ (reference sequence). The CDR3 is made up of 18 amino acids.

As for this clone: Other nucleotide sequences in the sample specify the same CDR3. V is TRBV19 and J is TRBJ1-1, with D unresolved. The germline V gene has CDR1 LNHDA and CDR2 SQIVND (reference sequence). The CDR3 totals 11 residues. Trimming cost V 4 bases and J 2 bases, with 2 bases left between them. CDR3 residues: CASSRNTEAFF. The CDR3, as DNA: TGTGCCAGTAGTAGAAACACTGAAGCTTTCTTT.

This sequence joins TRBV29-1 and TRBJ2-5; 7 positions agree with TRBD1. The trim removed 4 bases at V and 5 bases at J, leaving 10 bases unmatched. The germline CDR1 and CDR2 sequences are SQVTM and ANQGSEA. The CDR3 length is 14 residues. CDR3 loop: CSVVSSTGMETQYF. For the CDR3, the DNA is TGCAGCGTTGTTTCCTCGACAGGGATGGAGACCCAGTACTTC.

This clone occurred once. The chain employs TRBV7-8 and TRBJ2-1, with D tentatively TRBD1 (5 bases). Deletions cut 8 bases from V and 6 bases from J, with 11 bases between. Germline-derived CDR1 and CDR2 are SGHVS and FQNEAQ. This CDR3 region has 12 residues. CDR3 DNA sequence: TGTGCCAGCCCAGGGAATCCCAATGAGCAGTTCTTC. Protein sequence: CASPGNPNEQFF.

The CDR3 DNA reads TGCAGCGCTATTCCCGGGACAGGGGTCGTATTCTCCTACAATGAGCAGTTCTTC. Translating it yields CSAIPGTGVVFSYNEQFF. The chain has TRBV29-1 and TRBJ2-1; TRBD1 aligns across 10 bases. Unmatched junction bases numbered 15, after V lost 7 bases and J lost 0 bases. The CDR3 is 18 amino acids. CDR1 is SQVTM, CDR2 ANQGSEA, per germline.

Here the CDR3 reads CASSTLAGLYNEQFF. CDR3 coding DNA: TGTGCCAGCAGCACCCTAGCGGGACTCTACAATGAGCAGTTCTTC. This chain uses TRBV2 with TRBJ2-1, with 9 bases aligning to TRBD2. The V and J ends lost 6 bases and 3 bases, in that order; junction bases with no gene match: 6. CDR3 length: 15 residues. Germline CDR1 SNHLY, CDR2 FYNNEI.

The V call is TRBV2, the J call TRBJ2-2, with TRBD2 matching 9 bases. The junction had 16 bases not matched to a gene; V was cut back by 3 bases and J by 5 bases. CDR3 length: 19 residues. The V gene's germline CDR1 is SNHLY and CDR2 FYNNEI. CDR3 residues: CASSDLAGQQIRRTGELFF. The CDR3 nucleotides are TGTGCCAGCAGTGATCTAGCGGGGCAGCAAATACGAAGGACCGGGGAGCTGTTTTTT.

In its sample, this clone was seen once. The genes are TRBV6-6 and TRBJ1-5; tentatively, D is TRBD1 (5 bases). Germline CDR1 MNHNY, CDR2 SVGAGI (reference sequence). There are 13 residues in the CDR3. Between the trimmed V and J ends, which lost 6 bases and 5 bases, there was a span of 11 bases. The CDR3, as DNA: TGTGCCAGCAGCGGGACGTCCGATCAGCCCCAGCATTTT. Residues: CASSGTSDQPQHF.

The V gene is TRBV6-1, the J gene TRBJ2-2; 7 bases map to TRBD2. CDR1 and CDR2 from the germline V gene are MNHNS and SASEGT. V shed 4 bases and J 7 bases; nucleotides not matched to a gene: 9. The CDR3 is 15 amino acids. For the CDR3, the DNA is TGTGCCAGCAGTGTCCAGCGGGGAGGGATCGGGGAGCTGTTTTTT. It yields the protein CASSVQRGGIGELFF.

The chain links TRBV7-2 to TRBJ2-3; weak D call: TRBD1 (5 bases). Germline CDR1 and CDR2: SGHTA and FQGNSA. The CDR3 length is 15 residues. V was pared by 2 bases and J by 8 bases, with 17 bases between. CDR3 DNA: TGTGCCAGCAGCTTATCAGCCGGGTTGCAGGGTACGCAGTATTTT. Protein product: CASSLSAGLQGTQYF.

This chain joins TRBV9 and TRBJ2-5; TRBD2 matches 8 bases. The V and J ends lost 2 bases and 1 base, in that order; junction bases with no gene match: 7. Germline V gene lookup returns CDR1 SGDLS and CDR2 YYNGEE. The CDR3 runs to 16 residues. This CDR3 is CASSVGGAGVQETQYF. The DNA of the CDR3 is TGTGCCAGCAGCGTCGGCGGAGCGGGAGTCCAAGAGACCCAGTACTTC. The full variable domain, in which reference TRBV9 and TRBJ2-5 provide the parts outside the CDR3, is DSGVTQTPKHLITATGQRVTLRCSPRSGDLSVYWYQQSLDQGLQFLIQYYNGEERAKGNILERFSAQQFPDLHSELNLSSLELGDSALYFCASSVGGAGVQETQYFGPGTRLLVL.

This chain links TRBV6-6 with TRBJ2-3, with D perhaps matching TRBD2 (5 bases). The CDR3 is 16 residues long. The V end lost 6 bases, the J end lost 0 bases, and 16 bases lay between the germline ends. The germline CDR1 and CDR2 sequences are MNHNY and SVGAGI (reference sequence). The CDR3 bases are TGTGCCAGCAGGAGGGAGCTTACCTCTAGCACAGATACGCAGTATTTT. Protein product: CASRRELTSSTDTQYF.

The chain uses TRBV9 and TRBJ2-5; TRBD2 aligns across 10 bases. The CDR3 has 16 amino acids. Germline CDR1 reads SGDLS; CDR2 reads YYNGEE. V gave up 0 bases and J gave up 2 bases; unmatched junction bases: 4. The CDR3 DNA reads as TGTGCCAGCAGCGTAGGGAGGACTAGCGGACAAGAGACCCAGTACTTC. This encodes CASSVGRTSGQETQYF.